These 31 T cell receptor beta chains were sequenced from one sample in a study of CD8+ T cells in alopecia areata. RNA, once extracted, was reverse transcribed into cDNA for use as the sequencing template. Method: immunoSEQ multiplex PCR; TCRdb's copy keeps in-frame clones and lacks some. The sample lists 170,000 or so clones, roughly 50% occurring once. Treatment in this sample: oral pan-JAK inhibitor, 5-10 mg twice daily. Here the sequenced sample was CD8+ T cells sorted from blood, taken at week 24, from a patient treated with tofacitinib. These receptor sequences come from a human donor with alopecia areata.

The V call is TRBV2, the J call TRBJ2-1; perhaps TRBD1 as D (6 bases). Per the germline V gene, CDR1 is SNHLY and CDR2 is FYNNEI. CDR3 length: 15 residues. The V gene lost 6 bases and the J gene lost 0 bases, with 12 bases spanning the gap. The CDR3 here is CASRKQDSSYNEQFF. In nucleotides, the CDR3 is TGTGCCAGCAGGAAACAGGACAGCTCCTACAATGAGCAGTTCTTC.

This chain uses TRBV2 with TRBJ2-1; D may be TRBD1 or TRBD2 (6 bases each). Trimming pared 7 bases from V and 10 bases from J, leaving 20 bases between. The CDR3 covers 14 residues. From germline, CDR1 is SNHLY and CDR2 FYNNEI. This CDR3 reads CASTLSWGAREQFF. Here the CDR3 DNA reads TGTGCCAGCACCTTGTCTTGGGGGGCGCGGGAGCAGTTCTTC.

V gene TRBV6-1 combines with J gene TRBJ1-2; tentative D call: TRBD1 (5 bases). The germline gives CDR1 MNHNS, CDR2 SASEGT. The V end lost 8 bases, the J end lost 3 bases, and 19 bases lay between the germline ends. CDR3 length: 15 residues. The CDR3 loop is CASPQRAGDDYGYTF. The CDR3 nucleotides read TGTGCCAGCCCTCAAAGGGCGGGGGACGACTATGGCTACACCTTC.

The V and J genes are TRBV7-2 and TRBJ2-3; D is ambiguous. Trimming shortened V by 3 bases and J by 0 bases, and 10 bases separated the two germline ends. This CDR3 contains 15 residues. From germline, CDR1 is SGHTA and CDR2 FQGNSA. In DNA form, the CDR3 reads TGTGCCAGCAGCTTTGTCATTCCTAGCACAGATACGCAGTATTTT. Translation: CASSFVIPSTDTQYF.

This rearrangement joins TRBV19 to TRBJ2-4; 7 nucleotides match TRBD1. Germline assignment: CDR1 LNHDA and CDR2 SQIVND (reference sequence). The CDR3 has 15 amino acids. Trimming cost V 6 bases and J 7 bases; bases outside gene matches: 12. DNA of the CDR3: TGTGCCAGTAGAGATTTACCTGGACAGGTTAACATTCAGTACTTC. Amino acids: CASRDLPGQVNIQYF.

The gene calls are TRBV7-9 and TRBJ2-1, with D hard to call. V lost 0 bases, J lost 5 bases, and 14 bases lay in between. CDR1 is SEHNR, CDR2 FQNEAQ, per germline (reference sequence). CDR3 length equals 16 residues. The CDR3 nucleotides are TGTGCCAGCAGCTTAGCGCCCCAACGGTTAAACAATGAGCAGTTCTTC. It yields the protein CASSLAPQRLNNEQFF. Combining the CDR3 with reference TRBV7-9 and TRBJ2-1 gives the whole variable domain DTGVSQNPRHKITKRGQNVTFRCDPISEHNRLYWYRQTLGQGPEFLTYFQNEAQLEKSRLLSDRFSAERPKGSFSTLEIQRTEQGDSAMYLCASSLAPQRLNNEQFFGPGTRLTVL.

The chain employs TRBV29-1 and TRBJ1-4; no clear D. Germline CDR1 and CDR2: SQVTM and ANQGSEA. V lost 6 bases to trimming and J lost 4 bases, with 12 bases between them. The CDR3 totals 13 residues. Here the CDR3 DNA reads TGCAGCGTCCCACGTAGAGATAATGAAAAACTGTTTTTT. Its translation is CSVPRRDNEKLFF. Variable domain in full (rest from reference TRBV29-1 and TRBJ1-4): SAVISQKPSRDICQRGTSLTIQCQVDSQVTMMFWYRQQPGQSLTLIATANQGSEATYESGFVIDKFPISRPNLTFSTLTVSNMSPEDSSIYLCSVPRRDNEKLFFGSGTQLSVL.

V usage is TRBV27 and J usage is TRBJ2-2; D gene uncertain. The V end lost 5 bases, the J end lost 2 bases, and 6 bases lay between the germline ends. This CDR3 has 13 amino acids. Germline lookup yields CDR1 MNHEY and CDR2 SMNVEV (reference sequence). CDR3: CASSPFNTGELFF. CDR3 DNA: TGTGCCAGCAGTCCTTTCAACACCGGGGAGCTGTTTTTT.

V is TRBV29-1 and J is TRBJ2-1, with 7 bases that match TRBD1. CDR3 length: 15 amino acids. Germline CDR1 and CDR2: SQVTM and ANQGSEA. V gave up 1 base and J gave up 2 bases; unmatched junction bases: 5. CDR3 in DNA: TGCAGCGTTGAAGGACGGGACAGAACCTACAATGAGCAGTTCTTC. As protein: CSVEGRDRTYNEQFF.

The chain combines TRBV5-6 with TRBJ2-7, with 7 nucleotides matching TRBD2. The CDR3 extends over 15 amino acids. Germline V gene sequence: CDR1 SGHDT, CDR2 YYEEEE. Trimming took 3 bases from V and 2 from J; bases not matched to a gene: 8. The CDR3 reads CASSWLAESTYEQYF. The CDR3, as DNA: TGTGCCAGCAGCTGGCTAGCGGAGTCAACCTACGAGCAGTACTTC.

V and J are TRBV7-9 and TRBJ2-3; D is possibly TRBD2 (5 bases). Between the trimmed V and J ends, which lost 5 bases and 5 bases, there was a span of 8 bases. The CDR3 totals 12 residues. The germline CDR1 and CDR2 sequences are SEHNR and FQNEAQ (reference sequence). CDR3 nucleotide sequence: TGTGCCAGCAGCCCCCGGGGAGATACGCAGTATTTT. It codes for CASSPRGDTQYF.

This sequence joins TRBV9 and TRBJ1-2; D is unclear. Trimming left V 0 bases short and J 5 bases short, with 8 bases between. CDR3 length: 13 residues. Germline CDR1 and CDR2: SGDLS and YYNGEE. The CDR3 coding sequence is TGTGCCAGCAGCGTAGGTTCCGAATATGGCTACACCTTC. Translating it yields CASSVGSEYGYTF.

The chain is built from TRBV7-9 and TRBJ1-2, with no clear D. This CDR3 has 11 amino acids. Germline-derived CDR1 and CDR2 are SEHNR and FQNEAQ (reference sequence). V was shortened by 5 bases and J by 5 bases, with 6 bases between the two germline ends. CDR3 residues: CASSLIYGYTF. The CDR3 bases are TGTGCCAGCAGCCTCATTTATGGCTACACCTTC.

Here the CDR3 DNA reads TGTGCCAGCAGCTTGGGGGGATCGGGCACAGATACGCAGTATTTT. It is translated as CASSLGGSGTDTQYF. The chain joins TRBV11-2 to TRBJ2-3; TRBD2 might be the D (6 bases). CDR1 is SGHAT, CDR2 FQNNGV, per germline. Trimming pared 3 bases from V and 1 base from J, leaving 11 bases between. This CDR3 comprises 15 residues.

This chain joins TRBV15 and TRBJ2-1; D not certain. Trimming pared 1 base from V and 9 bases from J, leaving 7 bases between. Germline assignment: CDR1 LNHNV and CDR2 YYDKDF (reference sequence). CDR3 length: 12 amino acids. The CDR3 DNA follows: TGTGCCACCAGCAGAGGTGGTGGTGAGCAGTTCTTC. Translation gives CATSRGGGEQFF.

This clone turned up a few times. V usage is TRBV7-9 and J usage is TRBJ2-5; TRBD2 is a possible D gene (6 bases). The germline V and J ends were trimmed by 2 bases and 5 bases, with 6 bases remaining between them. The CDR3 is made up of 12 amino acids. The germline V gene encodes CDR1 SEHNR and CDR2 FQNEAQ (reference sequence). CDR3 sequence (DNA): TGTGCCAGCAGCTTAAGCGGGGAGACCCAGTACTTC. Its translation is CASSLSGETQYF. Looking up the rest from reference TRBV7-9 and TRBJ2-5 gives the full variable domain: DTGVSQNPRHKITKRGQNVTFRCDPISEHNRLYWYRQTLGQGPEFLTYFQNEAQLEKSRLLSDRFSAERPKGSFSTLEIQRTEQGDSAMYLCASSLSGETQYFGPGTRLLVL.

The V and J genes are TRBV2 and TRBJ1-5, with D possibly matching TRBD1 (5 bases). CDR1 is SNHLY and CDR2 is FYNNEI in the germline V gene. This CDR3 spans 12 amino acids. V was cut by 6 bases and J by 9 bases, with 12 bases left in between. The CDR3 DNA sequence: TGTGCCAGCAGGCCTTCTGGGGGGCCCCAGCATTTT. Translating gives CASRPSGGPQHF.

Only a few counts were recorded for this clone. This chain uses TRBV29-1 with TRBJ2-5; no clear D gene. V lost 7 bases and J lost 5, with 14 bases in between. The CDR3 runs to 12 residues. CDR1 SQVTM and CDR2 ANQGSEA come from the germline V gene. In DNA, the CDR3 is TGCAGCGCCTCGGTTCACGGGGAGACCCAGTACTTC. It codes for CSASVHGETQYF.

The chain is built from TRBV30 and TRBJ1-2; no clear D gene. V shed 7 bases and J shed 8 bases, with 23 bases lying between them. Germline-derived CDR1 and CDR2 are GTSNPN and SVGIG (reference sequence). This CDR3 spans 14 amino acids. The CDR3 reads CASESLQGVIGYTF. Written as DNA, the CDR3 is TGTGCCTCCGAATCCCTCCAAGGCGTGATCGGCTACACCTTC.

V and J are TRBV5-1 and TRBJ1-5, with 8 nucleotides matching TRBD1. Trimming cost V 4 bases and J 5 bases; bases outside gene matches: 8. The CDR3 sequence is 15 residues long. Germline CDR1 is SGHRS and CDR2 is YFSETQ. The CDR3 nucleotides are TGCGCCAGCAGCCCCCGGACAGGGCGGGATCAGCCCCAGCATTTT. Amino acid sequence: CASSPRTGRDQPQHF.

This clone was counted between two and nine times. The rearrangement uses TRBV2 and TRBJ2-4; 8 bases are shared with TRBD2. Trimming took 6 bases from V and 0 from J; bases not matched to a gene: 4. The CDR3 totals 15 residues. The V gene's germline CDR1 is SNHLY and CDR2 FYNNEI. This CDR3 is CASRIAGIAKNIQYF. The CDR3 DNA sequence: TGTGCCAGCAGGATAGCGGGGATAGCCAAAAACATTCAGTACTTC.

The chain employs TRBV7-6 and TRBJ2-7; TRBD1 is a possible D gene (5 bases). The CDR3 length is 14 residues. V lost 5 bases to trimming and J lost 5 bases, with 16 bases between them. Germline V gene data show CDR1 as SGHVS and CDR2 as FNYEAQ. The CDR3 nucleotides read TGTGCCAGCAGCCTCAGGGTTGGTAGCAACGAGCAGTACTTC. It translates to CASSLRVGSNEQYF. Filled out from reference TRBV7-6 and TRBJ2-7, the complete variable domain reads GAGVSQSPRYKVTKRGQDVALRCDPISGHVSLYWYRQALGQGPEFLTYFNYEAQQDKSGLPNDRFSAERPEGSISTLTIQRTEQRDSAMYRCASSLRVGSNEQYFGPGTRLTVT.

This clone came up once. The rearrangement uses TRBV7-9 and TRBJ2-1; tentatively, D is TRBD1 or TRBD2 (5 bases each). Germline CDR1 is SEHNR and CDR2 is FQNEAQ (reference sequence). The CDR3 spans 13 residues. Trimming removed 6 bases from V and 2 bases from J, with 8 bases in between. This chain's CDR3 is CASSQGAYNEQFF. In nucleotides, the CDR3 is TGTGCCAGCAGTCAGGGAGCCTACAATGAGCAGTTCTTC.

This chain connects TRBV13 to TRBJ1-1; D is unresolved. This CDR3 contains 12 residues. Trimming took off 5 bases at V and 2 bases at J, with 6 bases between the two ends. Germline V CDR1 and CDR2: PRHDT, FYEKMQ (reference sequence). The CDR3 sequence is CASSASNTEAFF. CDR3 sequence (DNA): TGTGCCAGCAGCGCCTCAAACACTGAAGCTTTCTTT.

In DNA, the CDR3 is TGTGCCAGTAGTATGCAGCCCGGGATTAACTATGGCTACACCTTC. This codes for CASSMQPGINYGYTF. The chain combines TRBV19 with TRBJ1-2; D ambiguous. CDR3 length: 15 residues. Trimming stripped 3 bases from V and 1 base from J, with 12 bases between. CDR1 is LNHDA, CDR2 SQIVND, per germline (reference sequence).

V and J are TRBV4-1 and TRBJ2-2; D call uncertain. The V end was cut by 1 base, the J end by 0 bases, with 9 bases between. Germline-derived CDR1 and CDR2 are MGHRA and YSYEKL. The CDR3 is 16 amino acids. CDR3 coding DNA: TGCGCCAGCAGCCAAGGGTATTCCGCGAACACCGGGGAGCTGTTTTTT. It yields the protein CASSQGYSANTGELFF.

This chain connects TRBV30 to TRBJ2-7; D is undetermined. The germline V gene has CDR1 GTSNPN and CDR2 SVGIG (reference sequence). This CDR3 comprises 13 residues. Between the trimmed V and J ends, which lost 2 bases and 3 bases, there was a span of 11 bases. CDR3 coding DNA: TGTGCCTGGAGTTCGGGTCAAAACTACGAGCAGTACTTC. Residues: CAWSSGQNYEQYF.

Regarding this clone: At one end, the junction sequence differs from germline, possibly due to a read error. V usage is TRBV10-3 and J usage is TRBJ2-1; 12 bases align to TRBD2. Germline V CDR1 and CDR2: ENHRY, SYGVKD. This CDR3 has 16 residues. This chain's CDR3 is CAISELASGGANKQFF. The DNA of the CDR3 is TGTGCCATCAGTGAGCTGGCTAGCGGGGGGGCCAATAAGCAGTTCTTC.

The rearrangement links TRBV13 to TRBJ2-7; TRBD1 might be the D (5 bases). Between the trimmed V and J ends, which lost 4 bases and 3 bases, there was a span of 7 bases. This CDR3 contains 12 residues. Germline assignment: CDR1 PRHDT and CDR2 FYEKMQ (reference sequence). The CDR3 DNA sequence: TGTGCCAGCAGCTCGGACAACTACGAGCAGTACTTC. Translated: CASSSDNYEQYF.

The chain is built from TRBV5-4 and TRBJ2-1; D remains unclear. Germline V gene data show CDR1 as SGHNT and CDR2 as YYREEE (reference sequence). CDR3 length: 11 amino acids. V was clipped by 4 bases and J by 10 bases, with 9 bases between them. The CDR3 loop reads CASSLSGEQFF. The CDR3 coding sequence is TGTGCCAGCAGCCTCTCTGGGGAGCAGTTCTTC. The entire variable domain, with the rest obtained from reference TRBV5-4 and TRBJ2-1, is as follows: ETGVTQSPTHLIKTRGQQVTLRCSSQSGHNTVSWYQQALGQGPQFIFQYYREEENGRGNFPPRFSGLQFPNYSSELNVNALELDDSALYLCASSLSGEQFFGPGTRLTVL.

The gene calls are TRBV5-1 and TRBJ2-5; tentatively, D is TRBD1 or TRBD2 (6 bases each). V lost 0 bases, J lost 2 bases, and 11 bases lay in between. In germline, CDR1 is SGHRS, CDR2 YFSETQ. The CDR3 contains 15 residues. The CDR3 DNA reads TGCGCCAGCAGCTTGGAAGGGGGGAATCAAGAGACCCAGTACTTC. This encodes CASSLEGGNQETQYF.